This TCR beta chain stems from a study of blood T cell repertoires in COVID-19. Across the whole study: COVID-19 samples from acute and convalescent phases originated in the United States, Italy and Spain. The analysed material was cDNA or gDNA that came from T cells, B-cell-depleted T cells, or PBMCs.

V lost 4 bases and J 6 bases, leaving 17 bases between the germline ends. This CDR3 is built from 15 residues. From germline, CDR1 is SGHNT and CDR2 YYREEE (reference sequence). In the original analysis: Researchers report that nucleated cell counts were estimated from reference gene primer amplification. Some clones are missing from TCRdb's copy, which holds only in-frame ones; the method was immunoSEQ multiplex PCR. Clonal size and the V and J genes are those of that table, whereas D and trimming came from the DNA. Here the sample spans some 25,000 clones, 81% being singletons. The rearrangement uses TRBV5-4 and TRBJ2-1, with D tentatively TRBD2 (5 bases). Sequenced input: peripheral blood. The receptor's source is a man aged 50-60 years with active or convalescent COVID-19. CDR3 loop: CASSPGVGPSNEQFF. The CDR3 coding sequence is TGTGCCAGCAGCCCCGGGGTAGGTCCATCCAATGAGCAGTTCTTC.